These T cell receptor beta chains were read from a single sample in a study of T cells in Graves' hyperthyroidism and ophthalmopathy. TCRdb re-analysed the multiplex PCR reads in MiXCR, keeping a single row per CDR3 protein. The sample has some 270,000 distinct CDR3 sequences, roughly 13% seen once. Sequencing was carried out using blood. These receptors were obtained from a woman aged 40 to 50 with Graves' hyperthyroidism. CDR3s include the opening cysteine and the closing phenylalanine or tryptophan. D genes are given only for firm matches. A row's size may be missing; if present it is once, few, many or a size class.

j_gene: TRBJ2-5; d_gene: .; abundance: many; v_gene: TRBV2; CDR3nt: TGTGCCAGCAGTGGGGGGACTTGGCAAGAGACCCAGTACTTC; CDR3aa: CASSGGTWQETQYF
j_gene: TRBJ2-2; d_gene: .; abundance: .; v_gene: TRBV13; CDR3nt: TGTGCCAGCAGCTTAGGCCTCCGGGGCCGGGGGACCGGGGAGCTGTTTTTT; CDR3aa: CASSLGLRGRGTGELFF
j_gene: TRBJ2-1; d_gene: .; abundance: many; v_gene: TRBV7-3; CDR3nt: TGTGCCAGCAGCTTAGGGAACTCCTACAATGAGCAGTTCTTC; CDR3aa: CASSLGNSYNEQFF
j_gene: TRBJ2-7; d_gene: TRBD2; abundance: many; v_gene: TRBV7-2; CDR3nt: TGTGCCAGCAGCTCCCGAGCTAGCGGGAACCCCTACGAGCAGTACTTC; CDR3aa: CASSSRASGNPYEQYF
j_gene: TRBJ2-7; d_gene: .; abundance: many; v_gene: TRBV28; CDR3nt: TGTGCCAGCAGTTCCTGGACACCCCCCTACGAGCAGTACTTC; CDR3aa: CASSSWTPPYEQYF
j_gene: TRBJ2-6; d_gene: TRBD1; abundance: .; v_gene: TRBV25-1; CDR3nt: TGTGCCAGCAGTCCCTCCGGGACAGGGGGGGCCAACGTCCTGACTTTC; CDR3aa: CASSPSGTGGANVLTF
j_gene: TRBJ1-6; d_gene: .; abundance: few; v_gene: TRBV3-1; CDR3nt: TGTGCCGGGAGTCATGGTAATTCACCCCTCCACTTT; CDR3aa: CAGSHGNSPLHF
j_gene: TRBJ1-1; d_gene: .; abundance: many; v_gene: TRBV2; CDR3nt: TGTGCCAGCAGCTTTGCCATGGCCCCGAACACTGAAGCTTTCTTT; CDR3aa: CASSFAMAPNTEAFF
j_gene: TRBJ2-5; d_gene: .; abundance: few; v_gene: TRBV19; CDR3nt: TGTGCCAGTAGTATGTGGCTACAAGAGACCCAGTACTTC; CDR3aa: CASSMWLQETQYF
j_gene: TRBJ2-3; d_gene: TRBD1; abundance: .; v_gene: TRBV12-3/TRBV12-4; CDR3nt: TGTGCCAGCAGTTTAAGGGACAGGGTGGCAGATACGCAGTATTTT; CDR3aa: CASSLRDRVADTQYF
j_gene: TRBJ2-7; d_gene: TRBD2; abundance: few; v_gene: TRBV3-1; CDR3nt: TGTGCCAGCAGCCAAGATTTAGCGGGAGGGCCTCGTTCCTCCGAGCAGTACTTC; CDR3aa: CASSQDLAGGPRSSEQYF
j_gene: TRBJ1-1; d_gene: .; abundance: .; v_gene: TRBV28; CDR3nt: TGTGCCGGCAGTTTCCCCGGGACGGTAAACACTGAAGCTTTTTTT; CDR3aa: CAGSFPGTVNTEAFF
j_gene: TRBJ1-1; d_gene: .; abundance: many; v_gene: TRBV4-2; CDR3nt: TGTGCCAGCAGCTACGACGGGGGACAACTGAACACTGAAGCTTTCTTT; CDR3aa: CASSYDGGQLNTEAFF
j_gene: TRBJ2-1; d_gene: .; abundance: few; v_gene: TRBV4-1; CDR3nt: TGCGCCAGCAGCCAAGAGACTTCTAGGATCAATGAGCAGTTCTTC; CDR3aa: CASSQETSRINEQFF
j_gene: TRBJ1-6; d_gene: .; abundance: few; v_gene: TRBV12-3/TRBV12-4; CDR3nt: TGTGCCAGCAGCCCCTCAGTTTCCTATAATTCACCCCTCCACTTT; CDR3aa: CASSPSVSYNSPLHF
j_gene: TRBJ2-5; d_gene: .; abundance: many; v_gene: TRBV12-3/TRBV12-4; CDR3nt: TGTGCCAGCAGGGCCGGGAAGACCCAGTACTTC; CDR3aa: CASRAGKTQYF
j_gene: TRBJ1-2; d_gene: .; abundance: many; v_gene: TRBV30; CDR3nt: TGTGCCTGGACCAAGACCCCGGGGAATGGCTACACCTTC; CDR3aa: CAWTKTPGNGYTF
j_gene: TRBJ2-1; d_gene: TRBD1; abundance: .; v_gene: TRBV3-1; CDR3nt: TGTGCCAGCAGCCAGCCGGGACAGGGGAGCAATGAGCAGTTCTTC; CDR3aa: CASSQPGQGSNEQFF
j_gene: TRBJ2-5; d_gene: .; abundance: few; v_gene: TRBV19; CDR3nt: TGTGCCACCTCACCCGGGACGGAGGAGACCCAGTACTTC; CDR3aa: CATSPGTEETQYF
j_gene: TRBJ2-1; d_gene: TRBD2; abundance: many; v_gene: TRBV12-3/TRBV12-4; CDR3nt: TGTGCCAGCAGTTTCGGAAGCGGGAGTCGGAATGAGCAGTTCTTC; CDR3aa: CASSFGSGSRNEQFF
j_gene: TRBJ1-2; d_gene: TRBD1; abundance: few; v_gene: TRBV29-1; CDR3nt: TGCAGCGTTGGAGGGACAGGGAAGCATACCTTC; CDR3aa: CSVGGTGKHTF
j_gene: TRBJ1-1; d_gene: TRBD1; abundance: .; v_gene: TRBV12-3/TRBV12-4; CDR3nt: TGTGCCAGCAGTTCCAACCCGGGACAGGGGGATACTGAAGCTTTCTTT; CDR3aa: CASSSNPGQGDTEAFF
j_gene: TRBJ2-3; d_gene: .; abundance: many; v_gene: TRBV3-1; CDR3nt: TGTGCCAGCAGCCAGGGCTACCTCCTCACAGATACGCAGTATTTT; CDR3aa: CASSQGYLLTDTQYF
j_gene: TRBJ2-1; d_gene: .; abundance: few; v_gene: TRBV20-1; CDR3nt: TGCAGTGGGTTGGACCAACCAATCTACAATGAGCAGTTCTTC; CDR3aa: CSGLDQPIYNEQFF
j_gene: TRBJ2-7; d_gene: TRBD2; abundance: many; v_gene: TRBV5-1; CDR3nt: TGCGCCAGCAGACTAGGAGGCGGGAGGGCCACCTACGAGCAGTACTTC; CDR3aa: CASRLGGGRATYEQYF
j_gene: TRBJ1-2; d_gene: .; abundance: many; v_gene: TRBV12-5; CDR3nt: TGTGCTAGTGGTTTGGGTGACAGCGGCCGCTATGGCTACACCTTC; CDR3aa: CASGLGDSGRYGYTF
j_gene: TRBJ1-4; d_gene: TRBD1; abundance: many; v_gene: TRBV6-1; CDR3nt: TGTGCCAGCAGTTCGACAGGGTTTGCTAATGAAAAACTGTTTTTT; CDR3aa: CASSSTGFANEKLFF
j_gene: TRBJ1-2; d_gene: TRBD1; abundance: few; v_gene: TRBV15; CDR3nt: TGTGCCACCAGCGGGGGACAGGGGGGTGGCTACACCTTC; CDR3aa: CATSGGQGGGYTF
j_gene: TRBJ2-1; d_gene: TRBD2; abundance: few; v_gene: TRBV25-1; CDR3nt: TGTGCCAGCAGTGAATCTAGCGGGAGGGCCCCGAACAATGAGCAGTTCTTC; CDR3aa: CASSESSGRAPNNEQFF
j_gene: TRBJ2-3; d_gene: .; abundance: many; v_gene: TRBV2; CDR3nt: TGTGCCAGCAGATCCGGGACGGACACAGATACGCAGTATTTT; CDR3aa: CASRSGTDTDTQYF
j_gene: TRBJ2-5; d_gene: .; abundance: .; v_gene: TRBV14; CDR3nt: TGTGCCAGCAGCCAAATGATTACACTACAACAAGAGACCCAGTACTTC; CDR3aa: CASSQMITLQQETQYF
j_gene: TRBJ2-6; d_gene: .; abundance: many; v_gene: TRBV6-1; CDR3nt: TGTGCCACCCGGTCCAGCCGCGTCCTGACTTTC; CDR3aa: CATRSSRVLTF
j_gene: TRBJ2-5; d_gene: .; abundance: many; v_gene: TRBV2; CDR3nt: TGTGCCAGCAGTGGGGGGCTTGAGACCCAGTACTTC; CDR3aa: CASSGGLETQYF
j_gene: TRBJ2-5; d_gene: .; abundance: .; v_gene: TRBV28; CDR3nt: TGTGCCAGCAGCCGGTACCCGACCCAGTACTTC; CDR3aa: CASSRYPTQYF
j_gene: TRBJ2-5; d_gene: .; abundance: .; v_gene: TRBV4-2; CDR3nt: TGTGCCAGCAGCGAGGAGGGCCCCCGGGAGACCCAGTACTTC; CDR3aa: CASSEEGPRETQYF
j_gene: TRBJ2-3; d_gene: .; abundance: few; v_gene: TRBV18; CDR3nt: TGTGCCAGCTCACCACCACTATCGGCAGATACGCAGTATTTT; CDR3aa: CASSPPLSADTQYF
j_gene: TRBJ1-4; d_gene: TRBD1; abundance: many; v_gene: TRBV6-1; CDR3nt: TGTGCCAGCAGCGGGACAGCTAATGAAAAACTGTTTTTT; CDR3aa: CASSGTANEKLFF
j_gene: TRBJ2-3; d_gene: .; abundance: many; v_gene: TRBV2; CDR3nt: TGTGCCAGCAAGGGGGAGGATACGCAGTATTTT; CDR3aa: CASKGEDTQYF
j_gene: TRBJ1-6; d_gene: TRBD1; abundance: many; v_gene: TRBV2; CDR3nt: TGTGCCAGCAGTGGGAACAGGGGACATTCACCCCTCCACTTT; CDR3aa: CASSGNRGHSPLHF
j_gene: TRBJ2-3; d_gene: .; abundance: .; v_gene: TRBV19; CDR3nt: TGTGCCAGTAGTATTCAAACAAGGGTAACCGATACGCAGTATTTT; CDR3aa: CASSIQTRVTDTQYF
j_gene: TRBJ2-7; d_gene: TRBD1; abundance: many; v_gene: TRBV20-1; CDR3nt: TGCAGTGCGACGACAGGGTTAGGGTACGAGCAGTACTTC; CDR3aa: CSATTGLGYEQYF
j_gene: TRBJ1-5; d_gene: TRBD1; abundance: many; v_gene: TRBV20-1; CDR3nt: TGCAGTGCTAGAGAGGACAGGGGAGAAGGGCCCCAGCATTTT; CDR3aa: CSAREDRGEGPQHF
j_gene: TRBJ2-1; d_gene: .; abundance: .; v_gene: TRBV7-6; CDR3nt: TGTGCCAGCAGCTTAGCGCCTAGAGGGAGATCACTCTACAATGAGCAGTTCTTC; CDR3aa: CASSLAPRGRSLYNEQFF
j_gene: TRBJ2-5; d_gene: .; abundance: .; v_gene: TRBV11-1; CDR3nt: TGTGCCAGCAGCCACGGCGGGATCCGACAAGAGACCCAGTACTTC; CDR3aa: CASSHGGIRQETQYF
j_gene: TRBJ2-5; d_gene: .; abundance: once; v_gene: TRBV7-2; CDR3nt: .; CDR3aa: CASSFYICSASQGGSKGTQYF
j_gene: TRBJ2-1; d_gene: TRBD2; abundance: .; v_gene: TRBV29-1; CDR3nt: TGCAGCGTTGCCAGCGGGGGCAGCGATGAGCAGTTCTTC; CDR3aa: CSVASGGSDEQFF
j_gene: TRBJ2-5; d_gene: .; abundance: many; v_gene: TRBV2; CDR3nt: TGTGCCAGCAGTGACGGGGAGACCCAGTACTTC; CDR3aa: CASSDGETQYF
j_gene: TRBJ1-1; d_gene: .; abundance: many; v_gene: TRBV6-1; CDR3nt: TGTGCCAGCAGTGGGCTCGCGGCGGGCACTGAAGCTTTCTTT; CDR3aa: CASSGLAAGTEAFF
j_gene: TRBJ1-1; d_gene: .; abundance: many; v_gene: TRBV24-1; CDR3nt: TGTGCCACCAGGAAAGACACTGAAGCTTTCTTT; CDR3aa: CATRKDTEAFF
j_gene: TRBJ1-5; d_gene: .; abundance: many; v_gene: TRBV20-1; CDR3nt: TGCAGTGCTAGTGGTCAGCCATATAGCAATCAGCCCCAGCATTTT; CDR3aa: CSASGQPYSNQPQHF
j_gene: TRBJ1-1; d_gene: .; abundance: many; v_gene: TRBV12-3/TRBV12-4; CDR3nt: TGTGCCAGCAGTCGTGGACGGCCCACTGAAGCTTTCTTT; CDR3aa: CASSRGRPTEAFF
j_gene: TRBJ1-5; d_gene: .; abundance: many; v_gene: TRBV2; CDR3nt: TGTGCCAGCACTCAGGGGTGGGGACAGCCCCAGCATTTT; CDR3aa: CASTQGWGQPQHF
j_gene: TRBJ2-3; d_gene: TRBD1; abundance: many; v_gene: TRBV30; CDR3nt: TGTGCCTATACGACAGGGACAGGGGTTGCAGATACGCAGTATTTT; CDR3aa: CAYTTGTGVADTQYF
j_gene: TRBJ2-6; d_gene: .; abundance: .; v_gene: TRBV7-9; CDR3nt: TGTGCCAGCAGCTTAGTAGACCCCTCTGGGGCCAACGTCCTGACTTTC; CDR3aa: CASSLVDPSGANVLTF
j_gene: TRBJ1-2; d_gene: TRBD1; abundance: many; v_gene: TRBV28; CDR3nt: TGTGCCAGCAGCTTTAAGACAGGGGGACCTTATGGCTACACCTTC; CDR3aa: CASSFKTGGPYGYTF
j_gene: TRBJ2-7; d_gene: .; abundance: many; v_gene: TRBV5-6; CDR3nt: TGTGCCAGCAGCTTTCGAGCGGGCTACTACGAGCAGTACTTC; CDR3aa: CASSFRAGYYEQYF
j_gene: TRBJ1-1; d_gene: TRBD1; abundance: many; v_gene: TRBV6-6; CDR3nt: TGTGCCAGCAGTTACGAGGGGGCGAAGGCGGGCACTGAAGCTTTCTTT; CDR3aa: CASSYEGAKAGTEAFF